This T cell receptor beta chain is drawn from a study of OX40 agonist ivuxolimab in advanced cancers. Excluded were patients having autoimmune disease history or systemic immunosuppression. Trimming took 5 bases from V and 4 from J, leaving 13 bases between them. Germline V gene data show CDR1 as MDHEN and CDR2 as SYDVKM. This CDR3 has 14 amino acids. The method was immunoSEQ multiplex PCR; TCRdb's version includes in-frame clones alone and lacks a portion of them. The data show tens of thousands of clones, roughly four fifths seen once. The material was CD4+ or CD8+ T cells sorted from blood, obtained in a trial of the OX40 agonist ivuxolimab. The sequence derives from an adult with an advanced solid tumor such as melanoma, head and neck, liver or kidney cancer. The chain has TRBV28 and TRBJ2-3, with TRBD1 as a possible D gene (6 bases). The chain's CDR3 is CASSPTDRSDTQYF. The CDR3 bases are TGTGCCAGCAGTCCAACCGACAGGTCAGATACGCAGTATTTT. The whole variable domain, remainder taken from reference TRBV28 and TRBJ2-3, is DVKVTQSSRYLVKRTGEKVFLECVQDMDHENMFWYRQDPGLGLRLIYFSYDVKMKEKGDIPEGYSVSREKKERFSLILESASTNQTSMYLCASSPTDRSDTQYFGPGTRLTVL.